The 9 T cell receptor beta chains presented below share a single source sample, sequenced in a study of blood T cell repertoires in COVID-19. Clones were read by immunoSEQ multiplex PCR, and TCRdb kept only the in-frame ones, dropping some. The table records more than 200,000 clones, roughly 88% of them present only once. Sequencing used peripheral blood. The receptors derive from a man aged 40-49 years with acute or convalescent COVID-19.

V and J are TRBV18 and TRBJ2-5; D remains ambiguous. CDR3 size: 16 residues. Trimming left V 1 base short and J 1 base short, with 13 bases between. In germline, CDR1 is KGHSH, CDR2 LQKENI. The chain's CDR3 is CASSPQKVPGQETQYF. The CDR3 DNA is TGTGCCAGCTCACCACAGAAGGTGCCAGGCCAAGAGACCCAGTACTTC. The full variable domain, in which reference TRBV18 and TRBJ2-5 provide the parts outside the CDR3, is NAGVMQNPRHLVRRRGQEARLRCSPMKGHSHVYWYRQLPEEGLKFMVYLQKENIIDESGMPKERFSAEFPKEGPSILRIQQVVRGDSAAYFCASSPQKVPGQETQYFGPGTRLLVL.

The gene calls are TRBV3-1 (or the pseudogene TRBV3-2) and TRBJ2-3, with D perhaps matching TRBD1 (5 bases). CDR1 is LGHDT and CDR2 is YNNKEL in the germline V gene (reference sequence). The V end lost 0 bases, the J end lost 2 bases, and 9 bases lay between the germline ends. CDR3 length: 15 residues. In nucleotides, the CDR3 is TGTGCCAGCAGCCAAGAACAGGTTCTCACAGATACGCAGTATTTT. Translation: CASSQEQVLTDTQYF.

The rearrangement links TRBV5-5 to TRBJ2-5, with 10 bases fitting TRBD1. In germline, CDR1 is SGHKS, CDR2 YYEKEE (reference sequence). The CDR3 is 14 amino acids. J lost 5 bases, V lost 4 bases, and 5 bases had no gene match. The CDR3 nucleotides are TGTGCCAGCAGCGTGGGACAGGGGAGGGAGACCCAGTACTTC. This translates into CASSVGQGRETQYF.

V gene TRBV18 combines with J gene TRBJ2-3; 9 nucleotides match TRBD1. Germline V gives CDR1 KGHSH, CDR2 LQKENI. V was pared by 3 bases and J by 9 bases, with 10 bases of the junction left unmatched. CDR3 length: 15 amino acids. Here the CDR3 reads CASSPSTGQGWTQYF. The CDR3 nucleotides are TGTGCCAGCTCACCCTCGACGGGACAGGGCTGGACGCAGTATTTT.

This clone was recorded at least ten times. The rearrangement joins TRBV6-1 to TRBJ1-6; D is uncertain. V was trimmed by 2 bases and J by 3 bases, leaving 5 bases between them. Germline loops: CDR1 MNHNS, CDR2 SASEGT. This CDR3 region has 14 residues. The CDR3 region is CASSETFYNSPLHF. As DNA, the CDR3 is TGTGCCAGCAGTGAAACATTCTATAATTCACCCCTCCACTTT.

The V call is TRBV24-1, the J call TRBJ2-2; 8 nucleotides match TRBD1. Germline assignment: CDR1 KGHDR and CDR2 SFDVKD. This CDR3 comprises 13 residues. V was pared by 9 bases and J by 6 bases, with 5 bases of the junction left unmatched. The CDR3 bases are TGTGCCACCTGGGGACAGGTCTCCGGGGAGCTGTTTTTT. Residues: CATWGQVSGELFF.

The V call is TRBV19, the J call TRBJ2-1, with TRBD2 as a possible D gene (5 bases). The germline V and J ends were trimmed by 3 bases and 3 bases, with 6 bases remaining between them. This CDR3 has 13 residues. The germline V gene encodes CDR1 LNHDA and CDR2 SQIVND (reference sequence). This chain's CDR3 is CASSIRDYNEQFF. The DNA for the CDR3 is TGTGCCAGTAGTATCCGGGACTACAATGAGCAGTTCTTC.

Only one count was recorded for this clone. This rearrangement joins TRBV5-8 to TRBJ2-7; 9 bases are shared with TRBD2. CDR1 is SGHTS and CDR2 is YDEGEE in the germline V gene. This CDR3 has 14 residues. J was trimmed by 3 bases and V by 7 bases; bases with no gene match: 8. The chain's CDR3 is CASWSSGSVYEQYF. The CDR3 bases are TGTGCCAGCTGGAGTAGCGGGAGTGTCTACGAGCAGTACTTC.

V and J are TRBV7-9 and TRBJ2-1; 9 bases align to TRBD1. This CDR3 has 14 amino acids. Germline values: CDR1 SEHNR, CDR2 FQNEAQ (reference sequence). After removal of 6 bases from V and 7 bases from J, the junction contained 7 bases not matched to a gene. CDR3 sequence: CASRAGTGSNEQFF. Here the CDR3 DNA reads TGTGCCAGCAGAGCCGGGACAGGGTCTAATGAGCAGTTCTTC.